These 10 T cell receptor beta chains share one sample of origin, sequenced in a study of T cell responses to AZD1222 COVID-19 vaccine. Data came from immunoSEQ multiplex PCR; TCRdb stores just in-frame clones and leaves some out. In the table there are 90,000 to 100,000 clones, 70% to 90% of which are singletons. The sample consisted of peripheral blood, taken on day 0 of AZD1222 vaccination. Receptor source: an adult in good health.

This clone was seen once. The chain combines TRBV10-3 with TRBJ1-2; the match to TRBD1 covers 9 bases. Trimming removed 10 bases from V and 4 bases from J; junction bases left unmatched: 7. Germline loops: CDR1 ENHRY, CDR2 SYGVKD. This CDR3 spans 13 amino acids. The CDR3 coding sequence is TGTGCCACCGAAGGGACAGGGACCTATGGCTACACCTTC. This codes for CATEGTGTYGYTF.

The chain employs TRBV7-8 and TRBJ1-2; D possibly corresponds to TRBD1 (5 bases). The germline V and J ends were trimmed by 5 bases and 4 bases, with 11 bases remaining between them. CDR1 SGHVS and CDR2 FQNEAQ come from the germline V gene. The CDR3 contains 13 residues. In DNA, the CDR3 is TGTGCCAGCAGCCAAGGGGCTATCTATGGCTACACCTTC. It yields the protein CASSQGAIYGYTF.

The chain carries TRBV21-1 and TRBJ1-6; the table calls TRBD1, which could not be checked here. TRBV21-1 is deemed a pseudogene. The CDR3 extends over 18 amino acids. The CDR3 nucleotides read TGTGCCAGCAGCAATTTGCACAGGAATACGGGCATGAATTCACCCCTCCACTTT. Encoded protein: CASSNLHRNTGMNSPLHF.

Worth noting for this clone: The germline gene is not matched at one end of the junction; a read error may be the cause. The genes are TRBV5-1 and TRBJ1-3, with 8 bases identical to TRBD1. CDR3 length: 16 amino acids. CDR1 SGHRS and CDR2 YFSETQ come from the germline V gene. The CDR3 is CASSLDRAFAGNTIYF. The CDR3 DNA is TGTGCCAGCAGCTTGGACAGGGCCTTTGCTGGAAACACCATATATTTT.

This chain links TRBV6-5 with TRBJ2-2; D is unresolved. The germline V gene encodes CDR1 MNHEY and CDR2 SVGAGI. The CDR3 is 13 amino acids. The germline V and J ends were trimmed by 0 bases and 4 bases, with 3 bases remaining between them. CDR3: CASSYSITGELFF. CDR3 nucleotides: TGTGCCAGCAGTTACTCGATCACCGGGGAGCTGTTTTTT.

The J gene is TRBJ1-4, the V gene TRBV7-2, with 8 positions matching TRBD1. The junction had 11 bases not matched to a gene; V was cut back by 4 bases and J by 7 bases. This CDR3 region has 16 residues. Germline-derived CDR1 and CDR2 are SGHTA and FQGNSA. The CDR3 sequence is CASSSTPGGAVEKLFF. DNA for the CDR3: TGTGCCAGCAGCTCTACTCCAGGGGGCGCGGTTGAAAAACTGTTTTTT. Complete variable domain (other parts from reference TRBV7-2 and TRBJ1-4): GAGVSQSPSNKVTEKGKDVELRCDPISGHTALYWYRQSLGQGLEFLIYFQGNSAPDKSGLPSDRFSAERTGGSVSTLTIQRTQQEDSAVYLCASSSTPGGAVEKLFFGSGTQLSVL.

This clone was counted once. The rearrangement joins TRBV6-5 to TRBJ2-1, with D maybe TRBD1 (5 bases). V was clipped by 8 bases and J by 7 bases, with 12 bases between them. CDR3 length equals 12 residues. Germline V gene data show CDR1 as MNHEY and CDR2 as SVGAGI. CDR3 sequence reads: CASRQQDNEQFF. The CDR3 coding sequence is TGTGCCAGCCGACAGCAGGATAATGAGCAGTTCTTC.

This chain joins TRBV18 and TRBJ1-4; D is possibly TRBD1 (5 bases). V lost 0 bases and J lost 5, with 10 bases in between. The CDR3 covers 15 residues. CDR1 KGHSH and CDR2 LQKENI come from the germline V gene. The CDR3 nucleotides are TGTGCCAGCTCACCACCGGTTGCAGGGAATGAAAAACTGTTTTTT. Its protein is CASSPPVAGNEKLFF. Full variable domain (remainder filled in from reference TRBV18 and TRBJ1-4): NAGVMQNPRHLVRRRGQEARLRCSPMKGHSHVYWYRQLPEEGLKFMVYLQKENIIDESGMPKERFSAEFPKEGPSILRIQQVVRGDSAAYFCASSPPVAGNEKLFFGSGTQLSVL.

The J gene is TRBJ2-1, the V gene TRBV27; possible D gene TRBD2, 5 bases. Germline CDR1 MNHEY, CDR2 SMNVEV (reference sequence). V dropped 5 bases and J dropped 1 base, with 15 bases sitting between them. This CDR3 region has 16 residues. The CDR3 is CASSPTQRISYNEQFF. The CDR3 bases are TGTGCCAGCAGTCCGACCCAGCGGATTTCCTACAATGAGCAGTTCTTC.

The V call is TRBV9, the J call TRBJ2-7; possible D gene TRBD2, 6 bases. The CDR3 totals 14 residues. V was shortened by 3 bases and J by 2 bases, with 12 bases between the two germline ends. CDR1 and CDR2 (germline): SGDLS, YYNGEE. For the CDR3, the DNA is TGTGCCAGCAGCGGTGGGACTCCGCCCTACGAGCAGTACTTC. It translates to CASSGGTPPYEQYF.